This T cell receptor (beta chain) originates from a study of blood T cell repertoires in COVID-19. Study-wide context: The study drew acute and convalescent COVID-19 samples from the United States, Italy and Spain.

In the authors' methods: How many nucleated cells were present was estimated from reference gene primer amplification. Using immunoSEQ multiplex PCR, the repertoire was profiled, and TCRdb retains in-frame clones only, with some absent. The V and J calls and clone size were taken over from that table, and D and trimming were inferred from the DNA. Among some 510,000 clones listed, 88% were seen once. Per the germline V gene, CDR1 is DFQATT and CDR2 is SNEGSKA (reference sequence). J lost 6 bases, V lost 3 bases, and 8 bases had no gene match. The CDR3 consists of 14 residues. Self-reported history from a screening survey and questionnaire set each donor's cohort.

The chain joins TRBV20-1 to TRBJ2-1; 7 nucleotides align to TRBD2. The sequenced sample was PBMCs or T cells enriched from blood (not recorded which). The sequence was obtained from a woman between 40 and 50 years old who had recovered from COVID-19. The CDR3 DNA sequence: TGCAGTGCTAGTGTCGCGGGAGTTTTCAATGAGCAGTTCTTC. It specifies CSASVAGVFNEQFF.